The 21 T cell receptor beta chains below come from one sample, sequenced in a study of pediatric ulcerative colitis. Using immunoSEQ multiplex PCR, the repertoire was profiled, and TCRdb retains in-frame clones only, with some absent. The data hold about 35,000 clones, with approximately 78% observed a single time. Rectal tissue came from one to two pinch biopsies taken at colonoscopy. Sample: gut tissue. The origin of the receptors is a boy younger than 18 with mild ulcerative colitis.

The chain joins TRBV2 to TRBJ2-1; 9 nucleotides agree with TRBD2. V lost 7 bases and J lost 9; bases outside the gene matches: 16. There are 16 residues in the CDR3. The germline V gene encodes CDR1 SNHLY and CDR2 FYNNEI. In DNA, the CDR3 is TGTGCCAGCAACCCAAGGGCTAAGCGGGGGGAGGCTGAGCAGTTCTTC. Protein sequence: CASNPRAKRGEAEQFF.

This rearrangement joins TRBV5-4 to TRBJ2-7; perhaps TRBD1 as D (5 bases). CDR1 and CDR2 (germline): SGHNT, YYREEE (reference sequence). This CDR3 is built from 13 residues. Trimming removed 5 bases from V and 0 bases from J, with 9 bases in between. CDR3 protein: CASRTDSSYEQYF. The CDR3 region has the DNA TGTGCCAGCAGAACCGACAGCTCCTACGAGCAGTACTTC. Full variable domain (remainder filled in from reference TRBV5-4 and TRBJ2-7): ETGVTQSPTHLIKTRGQQVTLRCSSQSGHNTVSWYQQALGQGPQFIFQYYREEENGRGNFPPRFSGLQFPNYSSELNVNALELDDSALYLCASRTDSSYEQYFGPGTRLTVT.

This chain joins TRBV29-1 and TRBJ2-1; TRBD1 matches 7 bases. The CDR3 totals 14 residues. Germline CDR1 reads SQVTM; CDR2 reads ANQGSEA. J was trimmed by 4 bases and V by 7 bases; bases with no gene match: 10. The CDR3 is CSASDRAWYNEQFF. DNA for the CDR3: TGCAGCGCCAGCGACAGGGCCTGGTACAATGAGCAGTTCTTC.

The chain joins TRBV19 to TRBJ2-3, with 7 nucleotides matching TRBD1. The CDR3 sequence is 17 residues long. Germline V CDR1 and CDR2: LNHDA, SQIVND (reference sequence). Trimming removed 3 bases from V and 4 bases from J; junction bases left unmatched: 13. The CDR3 coding sequence is TGTGCCAGTAGTATTGAAGGGGGCCCCTACTCCGCAGATACGCAGTATTTT. It specifies CASSIEGGPYSADTQYF.

This chain connects TRBV2 to TRBJ1-2; 7 bases align to TRBD1. CDR1 is SNHLY, CDR2 FYNNEI, per germline. This CDR3 region has 13 residues. The V gene end was trimmed by 6 bases and the J gene end by 6 bases; junction bases not matched to a gene: 7. The CDR3 DNA reads TGTGCCAGCAGCGTCAGGGGGTTGGATGGCTACACCTTC. Protein sequence: CASSVRGLDGYTF.

The J gene is TRBJ1-1, the V gene TRBV6-5; 7 positions match TRBD1. There are 15 residues in the CDR3. Germline V lookup: CDR1 MNHEY, CDR2 SVGAGI. V shed 5 bases and J 6 bases; nucleotides not matched to a gene: 12. CDR3 nucleotides: TGTGCCAGCAGTCCCCGACAGGGTCGGAGGGCTGAAGCTTTCTTT. Residues: CASSPRQGRRAEAFF.

CDR3 in DNA: TGTGCCATCAGTGTATCATCCAATCAGCCCCAGCATTTT. Translated: CAISVSSNQPQHF. The V call is TRBV10-3, the J call TRBJ1-5; no clear D. Germline loops: CDR1 ENHRY, CDR2 SYGVKD. Trimming pared 4 bases from V and 3 bases from J, leaving 7 bases between. There are 13 residues in the CDR3.

The chain recombines TRBV30 with TRBJ1-6; 7 bases agree with TRBD1. Per germline, CDR1 GTSNPN and CDR2 SVGIG (reference sequence). The CDR3 has 15 amino acids. Germline trimming cut 6 bases from V and 3 bases from J; bases unmatched to any gene: 8. In DNA form, the CDR3 reads TGTGCCTGCGTACCTACAGGGGACTATAATTCACCCCTCCACTTT. This encodes CACVPTGDYNSPLHF.

This rearrangement joins TRBV10-3 to TRBJ1-5; a possible D gene is TRBD1 (5 bases). Per the germline V gene, CDR1 is ENHRY and CDR2 is SYGVKD. The CDR3 runs to 15 residues. Deletions cut 0 bases from V and 7 bases from J, with 13 bases between. The CDR3 DNA sequence: TGTGCCATCAGTGAGTCTTTAGGGGTAGGCCAGCCCCAGCATTTT. It encodes CAISESLGVGQPQHF.

This chain links TRBV4-1 with TRBJ2-3, with TRBD2 as a possible D gene (5 bases). V was pared by 4 bases and J by 0 bases, with 14 bases between. This CDR3 is 16 amino acids long. CDR1 and CDR2 (germline): MGHRA, YSYEKL. The CDR3 sequence: CASSRRAEASTDTQYF. For the CDR3, the DNA is TGCGCCAGCAGCCGGCGGGCGGAAGCTAGCACAGATACGCAGTATTTT.

V and J are TRBV18 and TRBJ1-6, with TRBD1 identical over 9 bases. The junction had 8 bases not matched to a gene; V was cut back by 4 bases and J by 10 bases. The CDR3 extends over 15 amino acids. Germline V lookup: CDR1 KGHSH, CDR2 LQKENI. CDR3 region: CASSLGQGYRSPLHF. The CDR3 DNA is TGTGCCAGCTCACTAGGACAGGGGTATCGATCACCCCTCCACTTT.

The rearrangement uses TRBV2 and TRBJ1-4; the D gene is possibly TRBD1 (6 bases). V lost 4 bases and J lost 7, with 16 bases in between. Germline V gene sequence: CDR1 SNHLY, CDR2 FYNNEI. The CDR3 has 15 residues. The CDR3 nucleotides read TGTGCCAGCAGTGGAAGACAGGCCAGGGGTGAAAAACTGTTTTTT. Translating it yields CASSGRQARGEKLFF.

The chain links TRBV5-4 to TRBJ2-3; TRBD2 agrees at 15 bases. V gave up 4 bases and J gave up 4 bases; unmatched junction bases: 16. The CDR3 runs 20 residues. Germline V gene sequence: CDR1 SGHNT, CDR2 YYREEE (reference sequence). Here the CDR3 reads CASSPIGLAGGPWFPDTQYF. In DNA, the CDR3 is TGTGCCAGCAGCCCGATAGGACTAGCGGGGGGGCCTTGGTTCCCAGATACGCAGTATTTT.

The chain recombines TRBV5-1 with TRBJ2-7; 7 positions agree with TRBD2. This CDR3 region has 17 residues. CDR1 is SGHRS, CDR2 YFSETQ, per germline. The ends lost 4 bases at V and 0 bases at J; junction bases unmatched: 13. CDR3 sequence: CASSHFSGGGNSYEQYF. The CDR3 DNA sequence: TGCGCCAGCAGCCACTTCTCCGGCGGGGGAAACTCCTACGAGCAGTACTTC.

The chain links TRBV7-6 to TRBJ2-2; D is unclear. The V gene's germline CDR1 is SGHVS and CDR2 FNYEAQ. The CDR3 runs to 13 residues. With 0 bases removed from V and 6 bases from J, the gap between germline ends came to 5 bases. The CDR3 DNA reads as TGTGCCAGCAGCTTAGCGTTTTCCGGGGAGCTGTTTTTT. The encoded protein is CASSLAFSGELFF.

The chain carries TRBV9 and TRBJ1-2, with 10 bases aligning to TRBD1. Per the germline V gene, CDR1 is SGDLS and CDR2 is YYNGEE. Unmatched junction bases numbered 7, after V lost 4 bases and J lost 1 base. The length of the CDR3 is 16 residues. The CDR3 loop is CASSLMTGGFNYGYTF. CDR3 DNA: TGTGCCAGCAGCCTCATGACAGGGGGCTTTAACTATGGCTACACCTTC.

As DNA, the CDR3 is TGTGCCAGCAGTCCTGGACAGGGCACCTACAATGAGCAGTTCTTC. Translation gives CASSPGQGTYNEQFF. The chain carries TRBV11-3 and TRBJ2-1; 8 nucleotides line up with TRBD1. The CDR3 has 15 residues. Losses at the gene ends were 6 bases for V and 2 bases for J; bases not matched to a gene: 6. The germline gives CDR1 SGHNT, CDR2 YENEEA.

V usage is TRBV27 and J usage is TRBJ1-4, with TRBD1 matching over 7 bases. Germline lookup yields CDR1 MNHEY and CDR2 SMNVEV (reference sequence). The CDR3 has 15 residues. V trimming: 5 bases; J trimming: 7 bases; junction bases outside the gene matches: 10. The CDR3 DNA sequence: TGTGCCAGCAGTAAAATGACAGGGAGAGGTGAAAAACTGTTTTTT. It is translated as CASSKMTGRGEKLFF.

This rearrangement joins TRBV5-3 to TRBJ1-1; possible D gene TRBD1, 5 bases. TRBV5-3 is marked as an open reading frame, function uncertain. The CDR3 loop spans 13 amino acids. Trimming took off 4 bases at V and 6 bases at J, with 13 bases between the two ends. For the CDR3, the DNA is TGTGCCAGAAGCCAATTCACAGGACCTGAAGCTTTCTTT. Translation gives CARSQFTGPEAFF.

This clone was counted only a few times. CDR3 residues: CASSLEAANYGYTF. The CDR3 DNA reads as TGTGCCAGCAGCTTGGAAGCAGCTAACTATGGCTACACCTTC. The chain uses TRBV5-8 and TRBJ1-2, with D unclear. The CDR3 totals 14 residues. V was pared by 0 bases and J by 0 bases, with 6 bases between. Germline values: CDR1 SGHTS, CDR2 YDEGEE.

This chain joins TRBV4-1 and TRBJ2-1; D gene uncertain. The V end lost 0 bases, the J end lost 6 bases, and 6 bases lay between the germline ends. The CDR3 is 13 residues long. Germline V gives CDR1 MGHRA, CDR2 YSYEKL. The CDR3 DNA follows: TGCGCCAGCAGCCAAGATAAGCGCAATGAGCAGTTCTTC. Encoded protein: CASSQDKRNEQFF.